The sequence of this T cell receptor (beta chain) was determined in a study of CD8 T cells in ankylosing spondylitis. Study-level findings and limits: Fewer than ten highly homologous variants made up a TCR beta motif, and this motif appeared characteristic of ankylosing spondylitis blood. Earlier literature documents some of the motif variants in reactive arthritis synovial fluid and blood. Significant enrichment of disease-linked clones was reportedly seen in matched ankylosing spondylitis synovial fluid. Researchers report that disease-linked clones proved CD8+ and relatively rare in peripheral blood.

In the case of this clonotype: Its antigen is unknown.

Between the trimmed V and J ends, which lost 3 bases and 5 bases, there was a span of 1 base. This CDR3 region has 10 residues. Germline CDR1 and CDR2: DFQATT and SNEGSKA (reference sequence). MiXCR was run by TCRdb on the 5' RACE reads, yielding one entry per CDR3 protein. The sample yields about 250,000 distinct CDR3 sequences, 20% to 30% seen once. This TCR was sampled from a male donor with ankylosing spondylitis or in good health (not recorded which). V and J are TRBV20-1 and TRBJ1-4; D gene uncertain. The sample consisted of blood, either unsorted or a sorted T cell fraction (not recorded which). CDR3 sequence: CSARNEKLFF. In DNA, the CDR3 is TGCAGTGCTAGGAATGAAAAACTGTTTTTT.